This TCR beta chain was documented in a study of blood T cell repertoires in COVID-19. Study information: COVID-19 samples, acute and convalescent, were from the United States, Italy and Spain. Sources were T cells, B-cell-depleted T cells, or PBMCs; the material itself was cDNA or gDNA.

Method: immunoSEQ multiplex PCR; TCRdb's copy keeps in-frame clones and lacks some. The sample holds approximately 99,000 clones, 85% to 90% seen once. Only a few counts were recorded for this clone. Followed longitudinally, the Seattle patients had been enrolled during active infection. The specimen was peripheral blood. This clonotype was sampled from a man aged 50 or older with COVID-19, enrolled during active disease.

The DNA for the CDR3 is TGTGCCAGCAGCCCCTCAGCTGGGGGCGAGTACGAGCAGTACTTC. Encoded protein: CASSPSAGGEYEQYF. This chain links TRBV7-3 with TRBJ2-7; D might be TRBD1 (6 bases). Germline CDR1 and CDR2: SGHTA and FQGTGA. The CDR3 has 15 residues. With 5 bases removed from V and 4 bases from J, the gap between germline ends came to 18 bases.